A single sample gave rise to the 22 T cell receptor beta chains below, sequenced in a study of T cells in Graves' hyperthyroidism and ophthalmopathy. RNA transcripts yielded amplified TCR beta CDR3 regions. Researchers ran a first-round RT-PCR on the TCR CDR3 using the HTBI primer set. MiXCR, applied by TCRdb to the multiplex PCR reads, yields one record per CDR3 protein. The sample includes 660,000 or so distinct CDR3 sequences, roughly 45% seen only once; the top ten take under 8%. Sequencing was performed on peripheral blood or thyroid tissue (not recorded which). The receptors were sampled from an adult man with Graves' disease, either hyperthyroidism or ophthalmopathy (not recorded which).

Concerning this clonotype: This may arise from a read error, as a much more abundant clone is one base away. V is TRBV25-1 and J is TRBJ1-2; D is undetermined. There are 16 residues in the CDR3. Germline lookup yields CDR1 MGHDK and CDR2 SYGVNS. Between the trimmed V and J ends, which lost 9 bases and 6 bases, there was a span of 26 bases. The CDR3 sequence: CASQIGSGSLGHGYTF. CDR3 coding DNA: TGTGCCAGTCAGATTGGGTCGGGCTCCCTTGGCCATGGCTACACCTTC.

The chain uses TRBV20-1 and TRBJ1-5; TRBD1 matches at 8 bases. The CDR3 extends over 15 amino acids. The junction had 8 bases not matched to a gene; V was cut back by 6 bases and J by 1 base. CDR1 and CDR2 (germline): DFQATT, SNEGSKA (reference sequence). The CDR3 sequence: CSAPDREMSNQPQHF. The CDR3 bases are TGCAGTGCGCCGGACAGGGAGATGAGCAATCAGCCCCAGCATTTT.

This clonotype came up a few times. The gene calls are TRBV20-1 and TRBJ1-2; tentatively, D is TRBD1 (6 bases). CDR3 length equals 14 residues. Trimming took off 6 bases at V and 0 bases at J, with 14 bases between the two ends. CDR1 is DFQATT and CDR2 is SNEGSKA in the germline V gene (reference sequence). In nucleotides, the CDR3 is TGCAGTGCAGGAGGGGGTATGTCTAACTATGGCTACACCTTC. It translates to CSAGGGMSNYGYTF.

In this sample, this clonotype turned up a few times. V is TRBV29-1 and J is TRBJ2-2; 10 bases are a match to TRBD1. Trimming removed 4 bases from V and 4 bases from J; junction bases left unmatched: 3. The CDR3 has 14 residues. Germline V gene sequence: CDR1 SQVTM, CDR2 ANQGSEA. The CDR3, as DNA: TGCAGCGTTGCTGGACAGGGGGTCACCGGGGAGCTGTTTTTT. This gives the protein CSVAGQGVTGELFF.

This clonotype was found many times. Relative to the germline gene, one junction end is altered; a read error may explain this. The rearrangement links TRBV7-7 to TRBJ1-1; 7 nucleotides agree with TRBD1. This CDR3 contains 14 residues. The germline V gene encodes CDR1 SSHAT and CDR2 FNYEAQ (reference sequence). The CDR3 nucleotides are TGTGCTAGCAGCTTAGGGGGCAGCGACACTGAAGCTTTCTTT. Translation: CASSLGGSDTEAFF. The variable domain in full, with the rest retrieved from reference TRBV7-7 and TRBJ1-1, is GAGVSQSPRYKVTKRGQDVTLRCDPISSHATLYWYQQALGQGPEFLTYFNYEAQPDKSGLPSDRFSAERPEGSISTLTIQRTEQRDSAMYRCASSLGGSDTEAFFGQGTRLTVV.

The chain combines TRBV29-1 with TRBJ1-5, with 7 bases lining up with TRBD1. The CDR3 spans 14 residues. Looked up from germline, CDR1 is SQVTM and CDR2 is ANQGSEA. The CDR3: CASSPTGAEQPQHF. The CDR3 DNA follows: TGCGCCAGCAGTCCTACAGGGGCGGAACAGCCCCAGCATTTT.

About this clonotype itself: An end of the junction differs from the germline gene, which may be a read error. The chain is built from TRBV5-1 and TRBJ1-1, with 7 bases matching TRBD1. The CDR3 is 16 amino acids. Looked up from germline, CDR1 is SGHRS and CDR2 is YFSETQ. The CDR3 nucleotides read TGTGCCAGCAGCTCGGATCGGAGGGGGCTAAGATCTGAAGCTTTCTTT. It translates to CASSSDRRGLRSEAFF. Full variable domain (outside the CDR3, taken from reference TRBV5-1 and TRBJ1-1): KAGVTQTPRYLIKTRGQQVTLSCSPISGHRSVSWYQQTPGQGLQFLFEYFSETQRNKGNFPGRFSGRQFSNSRSEMNVSTLELGDSALYLCASSSDRRGLRSEAFFGQGTRLTVV.

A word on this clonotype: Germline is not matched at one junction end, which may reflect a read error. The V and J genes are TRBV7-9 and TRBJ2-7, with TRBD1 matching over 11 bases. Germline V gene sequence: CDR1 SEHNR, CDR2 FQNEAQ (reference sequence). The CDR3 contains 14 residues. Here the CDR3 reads CASSGQGALREQYF. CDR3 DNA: TGCGCCAGCAGTGGACAGGGGGCCCTCCGCGAGCAGTACTTC. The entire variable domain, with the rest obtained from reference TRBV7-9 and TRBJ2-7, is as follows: DTGVSQNPRHKITKRGQNVTFRCDPISEHNRLYWYRQTLGQGPEFLTYFQNEAQLEKSRLLSDRFSAERPKGSFSTLEIQRTEQGDSAMYLCASSGQGALREQYFGPGTRLTVT.

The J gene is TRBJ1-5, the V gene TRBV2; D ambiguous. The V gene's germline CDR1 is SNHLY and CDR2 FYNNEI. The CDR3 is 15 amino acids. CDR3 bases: TGTGCTAGCCCCCGAGGATACTGGGGCAATCAGCCCCAGCATTTT. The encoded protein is CASPRGYWGNQPQHF.

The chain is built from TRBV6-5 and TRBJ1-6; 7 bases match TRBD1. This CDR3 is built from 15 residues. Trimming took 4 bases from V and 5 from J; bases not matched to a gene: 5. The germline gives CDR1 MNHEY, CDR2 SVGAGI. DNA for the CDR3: TGTGCCAGCAGTTCCGGGACAGTGCATAATTCACCCCTCCACTTT. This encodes CASSSGTVHNSPLHF.

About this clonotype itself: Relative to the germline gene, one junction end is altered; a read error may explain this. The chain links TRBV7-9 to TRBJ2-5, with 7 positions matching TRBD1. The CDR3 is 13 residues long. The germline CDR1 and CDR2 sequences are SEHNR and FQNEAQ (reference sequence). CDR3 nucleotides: TGTGCCAGAAGCTTTACAGGGGAGGAGACCCAGTACTTC. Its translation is CARSFTGEETQYF. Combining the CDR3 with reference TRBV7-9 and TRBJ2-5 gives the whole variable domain DTGVSQNPRHKITKRGQNVTFRCDPISEHNRLYWYRQTLGQGPEFLTYFQNEAQLEKSRLLSDRFSAERPKGSFSTLEIQRTEQGDSAMYLCARSFTGEETQYFGPGTRLLVL.

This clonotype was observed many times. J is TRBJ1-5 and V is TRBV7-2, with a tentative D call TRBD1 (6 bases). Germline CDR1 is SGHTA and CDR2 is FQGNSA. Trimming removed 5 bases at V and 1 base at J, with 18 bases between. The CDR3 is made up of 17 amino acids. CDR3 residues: CASSPGTLRWSNQPQHF. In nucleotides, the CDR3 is TGTGCCAGCAGCCCGGGGACATTACGGTGGAGCAATCAGCCCCAGCATTTT. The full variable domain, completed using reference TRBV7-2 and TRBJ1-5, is GAGVSQSPSNKVTEKGKDVELRCDPISGHTALYWYRQSLGQGLEFLIYFQGNSAPDKSGLPSDRFSAERTGGSVSTLTIQRTQQEDSAVYLCASSPGTLRWSNQPQHFGDGTRLSIL.

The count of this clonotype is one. The DNA of the CDR3 is TGTGCCAGCAGCTACAGGGAGCCGAATTCACCCCTCCACTTT. Its translation is CASSYREPNSPLHF. The rearrangement uses TRBV7-9 and TRBJ1-6; tentative D call: TRBD1 (6 bases). The CDR3 spans 14 residues. Trimming took 4 bases from V and 7 from J, leaving 11 bases between them. Germline CDR1 SEHNR, CDR2 FQNEAQ (reference sequence).

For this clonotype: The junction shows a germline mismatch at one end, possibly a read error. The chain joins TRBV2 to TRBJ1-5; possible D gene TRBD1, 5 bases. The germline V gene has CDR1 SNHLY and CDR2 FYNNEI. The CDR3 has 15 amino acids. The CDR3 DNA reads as TGTGCCATCAGTGAGGCCGGGACTAGCAATCAGCCCCAGCATTTT. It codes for CAISEAGTSNQPQHF.

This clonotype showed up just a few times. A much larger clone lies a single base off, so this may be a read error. This chain's CDR3 is CASSSGTGNGYTF. CDR3 DNA sequence: TGTGCCAGCAGTTCCGGGACAGGGAATGGCTACACCTTC. This sequence joins TRBV12-3 or TRBV12-4 and TRBJ1-2; 9 positions agree with TRBD1. This CDR3 spans 13 amino acids. Trimming cost V 4 bases and J 6 bases; bases outside gene matches: 3.

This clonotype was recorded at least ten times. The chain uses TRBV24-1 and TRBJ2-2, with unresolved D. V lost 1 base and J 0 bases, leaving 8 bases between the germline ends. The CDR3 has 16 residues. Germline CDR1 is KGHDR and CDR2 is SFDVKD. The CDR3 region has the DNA TGTGCCACCAGTGATTTTGTTGGGGCGAACACCGGGGAGCTGTTTTTT. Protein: CATSDFVGANTGELFF.

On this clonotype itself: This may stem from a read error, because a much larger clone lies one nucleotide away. The CDR3: CASSGLVGRNEQYF. CDR3 DNA: TGCGCCAGCAGCGGCCTAGTGGGGCGAAACGAGCAGTACTTC. This chain connects TRBV10-1 to TRBJ2-7; maybe TRBD1 (5 bases). V shed 6 bases and J shed 5 bases, with 17 bases lying between them. CDR1 and CDR2 from the germline V gene are WNHNN and SYGVQD (reference sequence). The CDR3 loop spans 14 amino acids.

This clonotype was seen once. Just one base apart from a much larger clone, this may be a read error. This chain's CDR3 is CVNLGASYEQYF. The CDR3 DNA follows: TGTGTCAACCTCGGGGCCAGCTACGAGCAGTACTTC. This sequence joins TRBV2 and TRBJ2-7; D may match TRBD1 or TRBD2 (5 bases each). CDR3 length: 12 residues. Germline values: CDR1 SNHLY, CDR2 FYNNEI.

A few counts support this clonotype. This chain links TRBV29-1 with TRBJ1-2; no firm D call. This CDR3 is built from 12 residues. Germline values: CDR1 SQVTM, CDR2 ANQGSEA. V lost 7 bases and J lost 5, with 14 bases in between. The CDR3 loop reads CSAGRGDYGYTF. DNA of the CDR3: TGCAGCGCAGGACGGGGAGATTATGGCTACACCTTC.

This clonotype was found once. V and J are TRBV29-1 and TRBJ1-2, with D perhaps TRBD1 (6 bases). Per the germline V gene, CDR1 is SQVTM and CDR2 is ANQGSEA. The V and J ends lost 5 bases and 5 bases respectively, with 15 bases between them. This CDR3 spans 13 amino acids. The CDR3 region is CSVSAGASYGYTF. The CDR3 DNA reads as TGCAGCGTTTCGGCGGGGGCGTCATATGGCTACACCTTC.

This CDR3 reads CSAAGSTTNTEAFF. CDR3 DNA: TGCAGTGCCGCGGGTTCAACAACGAACACTGAAGCTTTCTTT. The V and J genes are TRBV20-1 and TRBJ1-1; D gene ambiguous. Germline V gene sequence: CDR1 DFQATT, CDR2 SNEGSKA (reference sequence). V was pared by 6 bases and J by 1 base, with 15 bases between. CDR3 length equals 14 residues.

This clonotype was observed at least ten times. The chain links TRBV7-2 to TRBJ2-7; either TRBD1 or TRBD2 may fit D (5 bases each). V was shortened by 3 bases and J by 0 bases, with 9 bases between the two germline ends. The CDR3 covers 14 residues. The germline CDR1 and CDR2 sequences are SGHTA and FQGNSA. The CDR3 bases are TGTGCCAGCAGCTTTGGGACCCCCTCCTACGAGCAGTACTTC. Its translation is CASSFGTPSYEQYF. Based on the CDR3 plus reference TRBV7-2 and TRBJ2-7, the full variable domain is GAGVSQSPSNKVTEKGKDVELRCDPISGHTALYWYRQSLGQGLEFLIYFQGNSAPDKSGLPSDRFSAERTGGSVSTLTIQRTQQEDSAVYLCASSFGTPSYEQYFGPGTRLTVT.